The 20 T cell receptor beta chains listed next were all sequenced from one sample in a study of T cell responses to AZD1222 COVID-19 vaccine. Assay: immunoSEQ multiplex PCR; the TCRdb copy retains only in-frame clones and omits some. The repertoire holds about 150,000 clones, with more than 75% as singletons. This material consisted of peripheral blood, taken 28 days after the second AZD1222 dose. These receptors all come from an adult who received the AZD1222 COVID-19 vaccine.

This chain joins TRBV10-3 and TRBJ1-1, with 7 positions matching TRBD1. Germline CDR1 ENHRY, CDR2 SYGVKD. The junction had 7 bases not matched to a gene; V was cut back by 0 bases and J by 0 bases. The CDR3 length is 17 residues. CDR3 sequence reads: CAISESWQGDMNTEAFF. The CDR3 nucleotides read TGTGCCATCAGTGAGTCGTGGCAGGGGGACATGAACACTGAAGCTTTCTTT.

The chain employs TRBV19 and TRBJ1-1; D remains ambiguous. This CDR3 is 11 amino acids long. Per germline, CDR1 LNHDA and CDR2 SQIVND (reference sequence). V was clipped by 1 base and J by 6 bases, with 3 bases between them. The CDR3 DNA reads as TGTGCCAGTAGTATAGGGCCTGAAGCTTTCTTT. This gives the protein CASSIGPEAFF.

The chain recombines TRBV9 with TRBJ2-7; TRBD2 matches 7 bases. J was trimmed by 2 bases and V by 4 bases; bases with no gene match: 6. Germline loops: CDR1 SGDLS, CDR2 YYNGEE. The CDR3 totals 14 residues. CDR3 residues: CASSLGLTTYEQYF. The CDR3 bases are TGTGCCAGCAGCTTGGGACTAACCACCTACGAGCAGTACTTC.

This chain connects TRBV19 to TRBJ2-2; D may correspond to TRBD1 or TRBD2 (5 bases each). This CDR3 contains 18 residues. Trimming shortened V by 0 bases and J by 4 bases, and 18 bases separated the two germline ends. CDR1 and CDR2 (germline): LNHDA, SQIVND (reference sequence). The CDR3 DNA follows: TGTGCCAGTAGTATAGATCGGGACGGCCTGAGGGGCACCGGGGAGCTGTTTTTT. It is translated as CASSIDRDGLRGTGELFF.

The chain has TRBV25-1 and TRBJ1-4; D might be TRBD1 (5 bases). The CDR3 loop spans 13 amino acids. CDR1 MGHDK and CDR2 SYGVNS come from the germline V gene. The V end lost 3 bases, the J end lost 8 bases, and 10 bases lay between the germline ends. The CDR3 loop reads CASSDRVGEKLFF. In nucleotides, the CDR3 is TGTGCCAGCAGTGACAGGGTAGGGGAAAAACTGTTTTTT.

J is TRBJ2-3 and V is TRBV9; unclear D gene. The CDR3 extends over 16 amino acids. The germline V and J ends were trimmed by 0 bases and 2 bases, with 13 bases remaining between them. The germline CDR1 and CDR2 sequences are SGDLS and YYNGEE. CDR3 in DNA: TGTGCCAGCAGCGTAGGCCCAGGAGATTACACAGATACGCAGTATTTT. Its translation is CASSVGPGDYTDTQYF.

V usage is TRBV7-8 and J usage is TRBJ1-5; the D is unclear. The CDR3 totals 16 residues. The V end was cut by 0 bases, the J end by 0 bases, with 9 bases between. CDR1 and CDR2 from the germline V gene are SGHVS and FQNEAQ. The CDR3 nucleotides are TGTGCCAGCAGCTTAGCGGCAACCGATAGCAATCAGCCCCAGCATTTT. Translated, it gives CASSLAATDSNQPQHF.

This chain uses TRBV5-1 with TRBJ1-1; maybe TRBD1 (5 bases). The CDR3 totals 13 residues. V was clipped by 1 base and J by 5 bases, with 9 bases between them. Germline V gives CDR1 SGHRS, CDR2 YFSETQ. CDR3 in amino acids: CASSLSRDTEAFF. CDR3 in DNA: TGCGCCAGCAGCTTGTCCAGGGATACTGAAGCTTTCTTT.

V gene TRBV3-1 (or the pseudogene TRBV3-2) combines with J gene TRBJ2-7; 9 bases line up with TRBD2. Germline V lookup: CDR1 LGHDT, CDR2 YNNKEL (reference sequence). V lost 8 bases to trimming and J lost 5 bases; unmatched junction nucleotides: 10. The CDR3 is made up of 14 amino acids. The DNA of the CDR3 is TGTGCCAGCCGACGTAGCGGGAGTAGTAACGAGCAGTACTTC. This gives the protein CASRRSGSSNEQYF.

The chain recombines TRBV5-1 with TRBJ1-3, with 7 bases identical to TRBD1. This CDR3 spans 16 amino acids. CDR1 and CDR2 from the germline V gene are SGHRS and YFSETQ. V was clipped by 1 base and J by 3 bases; unmatched bases: 7. The CDR3 DNA reads as TGCGCCAGCAGCTTGTTAGGGGGCCAGTTTGGAAACACCATATATTTT. Residues: CASSLLGGQFGNTIYF. Full variable domain (missing parts from reference TRBV5-1 and TRBJ1-3): KAGVTQTPRYLIKTRGQQVTLSCSPISGHRSVSWYQQTPGQGLQFLFEYFSETQRNKGNFPGRFSGRQFSNSRSEMNVSTLELGDSALYLCASSLLGGQFGNTIYFGEGSWLTVV.

The chain joins TRBV7-9 to TRBJ2-1; D is unclear. Germline-derived CDR1 and CDR2 are SEHNR and FQNEAQ (reference sequence). The length of the CDR3 is 12 residues. Deletions cut 9 bases from V and 0 bases from J, with 6 bases between. The CDR3 nucleotides are TGTGCCAGTTCACGCTCCTACAATGAGCAGTTCTTC. Translating it yields CASSRSYNEQFF. The whole variable domain, remainder taken from reference TRBV7-9 and TRBJ2-1, is DTGVSQNPRHKITKRGQNVTFRCDPISEHNRLYWYRQTLGQGPEFLTYFQNEAQLEKSRLLSDRFSAERPKGSFSTLEIQRTEQGDSAMYLCASSRSYNEQFFGPGTRLTVL.

The chain links TRBV7-9 to TRBJ1-5, with 7 positions matching TRBD1. The CDR3 extends over 14 amino acids. The V segment lost 5 bases and the J segment 1 base; nucleotides outside the gene matches: 2. Germline CDR1 reads SEHNR; CDR2 reads FQNEAQ (reference sequence). The DNA for the CDR3 is TGTGCCAGCAGCGGGGGACAGAGCAATCAGCCCCAGCATTTT. Residues: CASSGGQSNQPQHF. Variable domain in full (rest from reference TRBV7-9 and TRBJ1-5): DTGVSQNPRHKITKRGQNVTFRCDPISEHNRLYWYRQTLGQGPEFLTYFQNEAQLEKSRLLSDRFSAERPKGSFSTLEIQRTEQGDSAMYLCASSGGQSNQPQHFGDGTRLSIL.

The gene calls are TRBV4-1 and TRBJ1-2; maybe TRBD1 (6 bases). The V and J ends lost 1 base and 4 bases respectively, with 10 bases between them. Germline CDR1 MGHRA, CDR2 YSYEKL. CDR3 length equals 14 residues. The CDR3: CASSQALQGYGYTF. CDR3 DNA sequence: TGCGCCAGCAGCCAAGCGTTACAGGGCTATGGCTACACCTTC.

V usage is TRBV7-9 and J usage is TRBJ1-5; D is unclear. V lost 1 base and J lost 6, with 4 bases in between. Germline loops: CDR1 SEHNR, CDR2 FQNEAQ (reference sequence). This CDR3 is built from 12 residues. The CDR3 DNA reads TGTGCCAGCAGCTTAGTTTCTCAGCCCCAGCATTTT. This encodes CASSLVSQPQHF.

The V call is TRBV3-1 (or the pseudogene TRBV3-2), the J call TRBJ2-7; D gene unclear. The CDR3 length is 12 residues. V lost 4 bases, J lost 3 bases, and 7 bases lay in between. Looked up from germline, CDR1 is LGHDT and CDR2 is YNNKEL (reference sequence). CDR3 protein: CASSRYNYEQYF. The CDR3 DNA reads TGTGCCAGCAGCCGCTACAACTACGAGCAGTACTTC.

The chain has TRBV7-9 and TRBJ1-5; D may be TRBD1 (5 bases). The CDR3 extends over 12 amino acids. V lost 4 bases and J lost 10, with 11 bases in between. The germline V gene encodes CDR1 SEHNR and CDR2 FQNEAQ (reference sequence). CDR3 region: CASSSQGNPQHF. CDR3 DNA sequence: TGTGCCAGCAGCTCCCAGGGAAATCCCCAGCATTTT.

This chain connects TRBV6-1 to TRBJ1-3, with D perhaps TRBD1 (6 bases). CDR1 and CDR2 from the germline V gene are MNHNS and SASEGT. This CDR3 comprises 15 residues. V was shortened by 1 base and J by 5 bases, with 12 bases between the two germline ends. The DNA of the CDR3 is TGTGCCAGCAGTGAAGGCCCGGACAGCCGAAACACCATATATTTT. Its protein is CASSEGPDSRNTIYF.

The V call is TRBV24-1, the J call TRBJ1-1, with TRBD1 matching 10 bases. Germline V CDR1 and CDR2: KGHDR, SFDVKD. The CDR3 covers 16 residues. After removal of 11 bases from V and 4 bases from J, the junction contained 15 bases not matched to a gene. The CDR3 coding sequence is TGTGCCAGCATCCGGGACAGGGGCCATCGCGGCACTGAAGCTTTCTTT. It translates to CASIRDRGHRGTEAFF.

The chain carries TRBV7-2 and TRBJ1-1; 9 bases match TRBD1. The germline V gene has CDR1 SGHTA and CDR2 FQGNSA. The CDR3 is 14 residues long. V shed 5 bases, J shed 7 bases, and the junction held 8 bases outside the gene matches. In DNA form, the CDR3 reads TGTGCCAGCAGCAGAACAACAGGGGGCGTTGAAGCTTTCTTT. As protein: CASSRTTGGVEAFF.

The V and J genes are TRBV2 and TRBJ2-7; 9 bases are shared with TRBD1. After removal of 6 bases from V and 11 bases from J, the junction contained 20 bases not matched to a gene. The CDR3 has 16 residues. CDR1 and CDR2 from the germline V gene are SNHLY and FYNNEI. The CDR3 loop reads CASSQEGTGSGKGKYF. As DNA, the CDR3 is TGTGCCAGCAGCCAAGAGGGGACAGGGTCAGGGAAGGGAAAGTACTTC.